This record concerns one T cell receptor (beta chain) sequence. Its antigen remains unidentified. No ophthalmopathy progression within 18 months constituted stable Graves' hyperthyroidism. Exclusion of a patient resulted from uncontrolled infection, other autoimmune disease, pregnancy or lactation. Diagnoses rested on clinical symptoms, serum thyroxine and TRAb, thyroid ultrasound and orbital computed tomography. The source material, RNA transcripts, was used to amplify TCR beta CDR3 regions. First-round RT-PCR of the TCR CDR3 relied on the HTBI primer set. MiXCR was run by TCRdb on the multiplex PCR reads, yielding one entry per CDR3 protein. The sample lists 500,000 to 750,000 distinct CDR3 sequences; just over 45% were seen once. This entry comes from a study of T cells in Graves' hyperthyroidism and ophthalmopathy. General study points: Most thyroid clonotypes expanded above 0.001 were also detected in blood.

The CDR3 is made up of 13 amino acids. Germline CDR1 SQVTM, CDR2 ANQGSEA. Trimming pared 6 bases from V and 0 bases from J, leaving 12 bases between. The specimen sequenced was peripheral blood or thyroid tissue (not recorded which). The chain couples TRBV29-1 to TRBJ2-7; D possibly uses TRBD1 or TRBD2 (5 bases each). The receptor comes from a young woman with Graves' hyperthyroidism. The CDR3 region is CSVHEGSSYEQYF. In DNA, the CDR3 is TGCAGCGTCCATGAGGGGAGCTCCTACGAGCAGTACTTC.